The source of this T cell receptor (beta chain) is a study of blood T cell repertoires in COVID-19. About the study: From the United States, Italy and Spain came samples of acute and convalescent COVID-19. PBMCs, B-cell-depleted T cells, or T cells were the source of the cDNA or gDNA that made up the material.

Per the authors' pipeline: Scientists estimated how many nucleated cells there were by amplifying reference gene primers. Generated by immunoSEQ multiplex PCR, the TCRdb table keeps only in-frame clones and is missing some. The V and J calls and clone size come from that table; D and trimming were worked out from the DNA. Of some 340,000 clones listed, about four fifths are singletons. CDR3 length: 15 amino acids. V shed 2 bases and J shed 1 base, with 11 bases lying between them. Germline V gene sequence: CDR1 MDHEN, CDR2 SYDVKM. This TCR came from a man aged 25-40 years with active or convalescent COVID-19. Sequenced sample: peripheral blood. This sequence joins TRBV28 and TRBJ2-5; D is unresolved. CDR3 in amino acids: CASSLPRRVQETQYF. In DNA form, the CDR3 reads TGTGCCAGCAGTTTACCCCGAAGAGTCCAAGAGACCCAGTACTTC.